These 10 T cell receptor beta chains were all obtained from the same sample, sequenced in a study of OX40 agonist ivuxolimab in advanced cancers. Using immunoSEQ multiplex PCR, the repertoire was profiled, and TCRdb retains in-frame clones only, with some absent. The data show around 34,000 clones, over 85% seen once. The material sequenced was CD4+ or CD8+ T cells sorted from blood, taken in a trial of the OX40 agonist ivuxolimab. Receptors were obtained from an adult with an advanced solid tumor such as melanoma, head and neck, liver or kidney cancer.

This sequence joins TRBV2 and TRBJ2-1; TRBD2 matches 8 bases. The ends lost 4 bases at V and 8 bases at J; junction bases unmatched: 13. Germline V gene data show CDR1 as SNHLY and CDR2 as FYNNEI. The CDR3 is made up of 16 amino acids. In nucleotides, the CDR3 is TGTGCCAGCAGTGGTCCGACTAGCGCGGTAGTCGATGAGCAGTTCTTC. This translates into CASSGPTSAVVDEQFF.

The rearrangement uses TRBV7-2 and TRBJ1-1, with 8 bases fitting TRBD1. The germline gives CDR1 SGHTA, CDR2 FQGNSA. After removal of 5 bases from V and 2 bases from J, the junction contained 10 bases not matched to a gene. The CDR3 contains 16 residues. CDR3 loop: CASSPLRGPSNTEAFF. In DNA form, the CDR3 reads TGTGCCAGCAGCCCACTCAGGGGGCCCTCCAACACTGAAGCTTTCTTT.

The V gene is TRBV7-8, the J gene TRBJ1-1, with 7 bases aligning to TRBD1. Germline V CDR1 and CDR2: SGHVS, FQNEAQ. Trimming at V came to 3 bases and at J to 2 bases, leaving 3 bases not matched to a gene. CDR3 length: 14 amino acids. The CDR3 DNA follows: TGTGCCAGCAGCTTGCCAGGGGGAAACACTGAAGCTTTCTTT. Residues: CASSLPGGNTEAFF. Filled out from reference TRBV7-8 and TRBJ1-1, the complete variable domain reads GAGVSQSPRYKVAKRGQDVALRCDPISGHVSLFWYQQALGQGPEFLTYFQNEAQLDKSGLPSDRFFAERPEGSVSTLKIQRTQQEDSAVYLCASSLPGGNTEAFFGQGTRLTVV.

The chain employs TRBV19 and TRBJ2-5; no clear D. The germline CDR1 and CDR2 sequences are LNHDA and SQIVND (reference sequence). V lost 5 bases to trimming and J lost 3 bases, with 10 bases between them. This CDR3 is 13 amino acids long. CDR3 sequence (DNA): TGTGCCAGTAGTCGTCTGGATGAAGAGACCCAGTACTTC. This gives the protein CASSRLDEETQYF.

Here the CDR3 DNA reads TGTGCCAGCAGTGAATTAGCGGGAGTTCCCTACGAGCAGTACTTC. Amino acid sequence: CASSELAGVPYEQYF. V is TRBV2 and J is TRBJ2-7, with 9 bases identical to TRBD2. CDR1 is SNHLY, CDR2 FYNNEI, per germline. The CDR3 contains 15 residues. V was clipped by 2 bases and J by 2 bases; unmatched bases: 4.

The V call is TRBV7-8, the J call TRBJ2-4; D remains ambiguous. V lost 5 bases, J lost 7 bases, and 15 bases lay in between. This CDR3 is 14 amino acids long. Germline loops: CDR1 SGHVS, CDR2 FQNEAQ. The CDR3 sequence is CASSSTAGSNIQYF. In DNA, the CDR3 is TGTGCCAGCAGCAGTACCGCCGGGTCGAACATTCAGTACTTC.

V and J are TRBV19 and TRBJ2-7; possible D gene TRBD1, 6 bases. Between the trimmed V and J ends, which lost 9 bases and 5 bases, there was a span of 20 bases. Germline values: CDR1 LNHDA, CDR2 SQIVND (reference sequence). This CDR3 region has 14 residues. CDR3 residues: CASSWGTKDHEQYF. CDR3 sequence (DNA): TGTGCCAGCTCTTGGGGGACAAAAGACCACGAGCAGTACTTC. Full variable domain (missing parts from reference TRBV19 and TRBJ2-7): DGGITQSPKYLFRKEGQNVTLSCEQNLNHDAMYWYRQDPGQGLRLIYYSQIVNDFQKGDIAEGYSVSREKKESFPLTVTSAQKNPTAFYLCASSWGTKDHEQYFGPGTRLTVT.

This rearrangement joins TRBV4-1 to TRBJ2-3; TRBD2 matches at 7 bases. In germline, CDR1 is MGHRA, CDR2 YSYEKL. The CDR3 length is 18 residues. The V segment lost 4 bases and the J segment 2 bases; nucleotides outside the gene matches: 15. The CDR3 loop is CASSPDREDYYNTDTQYF. The CDR3 bases are TGCGCCAGCAGCCCCGACCGGGAGGACTACTACAACACAGATACGCAGTATTTT.

This clone was seen only once. The chain couples TRBV25-1 to TRBJ2-4; D might be TRBD1 (6 bases). Deletions cut 3 bases from V and 6 bases from J, with 12 bases between. The CDR3 runs to 14 residues. Germline CDR1 is MGHDK and CDR2 is SYGVNS. CDR3 sequence: CASSDPMDRNIQYF. In DNA form, the CDR3 reads TGTGCCAGCAGTGACCCCATGGACAGAAACATTCAGTACTTC.

Here the CDR3 reads CASSLREGYDQPQHF. CDR3 coding DNA: TGCGCCAGCAGCCTTAGAGAAGGGTATGATCAGCCCCAGCATTTT. The rearrangement joins TRBV4-1 to TRBJ1-5; D gene ambiguous. With 4 bases removed from V and 5 bases from J, the gap between germline ends came to 15 bases. Germline V CDR1 and CDR2: MGHRA, YSYEKL. This CDR3 contains 15 residues.